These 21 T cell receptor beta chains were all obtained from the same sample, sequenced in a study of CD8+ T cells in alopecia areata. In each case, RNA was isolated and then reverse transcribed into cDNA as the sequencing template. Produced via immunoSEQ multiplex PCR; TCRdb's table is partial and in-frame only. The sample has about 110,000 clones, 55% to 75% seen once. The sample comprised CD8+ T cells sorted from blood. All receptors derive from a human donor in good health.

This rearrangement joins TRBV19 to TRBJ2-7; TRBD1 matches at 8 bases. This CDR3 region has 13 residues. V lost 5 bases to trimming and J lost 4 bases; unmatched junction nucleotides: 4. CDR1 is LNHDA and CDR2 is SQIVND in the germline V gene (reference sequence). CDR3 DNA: TGTGCCAGTAGTTACGGGACAGGATACGAGCAGTACTTC. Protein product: CASSYGTGYEQYF.

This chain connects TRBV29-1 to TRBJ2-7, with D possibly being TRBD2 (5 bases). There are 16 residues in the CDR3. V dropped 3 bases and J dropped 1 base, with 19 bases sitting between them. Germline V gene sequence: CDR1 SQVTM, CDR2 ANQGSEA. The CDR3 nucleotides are TGCAGCGTTGAGGGTGTTACCCAGGCGGGTTCCTACGAGCAGTACTTC. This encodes CSVEGVTQAGSYEQYF.

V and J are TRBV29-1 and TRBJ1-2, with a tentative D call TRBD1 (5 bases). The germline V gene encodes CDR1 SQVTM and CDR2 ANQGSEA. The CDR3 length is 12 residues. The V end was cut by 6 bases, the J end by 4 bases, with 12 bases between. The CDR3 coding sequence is TGCAGCGTACGGGACGGATCCTATGGCTACACCTTC. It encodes CSVRDGSYGYTF.

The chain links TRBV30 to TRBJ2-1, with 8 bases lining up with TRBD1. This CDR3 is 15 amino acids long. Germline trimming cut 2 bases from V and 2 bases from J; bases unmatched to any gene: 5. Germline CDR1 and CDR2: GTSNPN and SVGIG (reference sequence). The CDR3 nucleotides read TGTGCCTGGAGTTCAGGGGGCAGTGCCTACAATGAGCAGTTCTTC. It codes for CAWSSGGSAYNEQFF.

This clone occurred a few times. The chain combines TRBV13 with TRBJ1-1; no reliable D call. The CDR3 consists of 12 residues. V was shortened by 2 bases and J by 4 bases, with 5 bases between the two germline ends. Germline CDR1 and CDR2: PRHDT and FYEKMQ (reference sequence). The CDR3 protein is CASSLIITEAFF. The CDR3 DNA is TGTGCCAGCAGCTTAATAATCACTGAAGCTTTCTTT.

The CDR3 here is CASREWNTEAFF. The DNA for the CDR3 is TGTGCCAGCAGGGAATGGAACACTGAAGCTTTCTTT. This chain joins TRBV2 and TRBJ1-1; unclear D gene. Trimming took 6 bases from V and 1 from J, leaving 6 bases between them. The CDR3 is made up of 12 amino acids. Germline lookup yields CDR1 SNHLY and CDR2 FYNNEI.

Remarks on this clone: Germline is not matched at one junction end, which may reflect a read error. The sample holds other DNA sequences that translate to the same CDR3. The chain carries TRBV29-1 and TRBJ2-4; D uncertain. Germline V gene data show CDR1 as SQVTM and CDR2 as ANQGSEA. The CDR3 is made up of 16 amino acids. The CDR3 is CSVEDRKLGQGDIQYF. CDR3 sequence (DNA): TGCAGCGTTGAAGACCGGAAATTAGGGCAAGGAGACATCCAGTACTTC.

In DNA form, the CDR3 reads TGTGCCAGCAGTGCCTACACAGATACGCAGTATTTT. Its protein is CASSAYTDTQYF. The chain couples TRBV2 to TRBJ2-3; D unresolved. Germline assignment: CDR1 SNHLY and CDR2 FYNNEI. The CDR3 is made up of 12 amino acids. The V and J ends lost 4 bases and 2 bases respectively, with 4 bases between them. The full variable domain, with the rest looked up from reference TRBV2 and TRBJ2-3, is EPEVTQTPSHQVTQMGQEVILRCVPISNHLYFYWYRQILGQKVEFLVSFYNNEISEKSEIFDDQFSVERPDGSNFTLKIRSTKLEDSAMYFCASSAYTDTQYFGPGTRLTVL.

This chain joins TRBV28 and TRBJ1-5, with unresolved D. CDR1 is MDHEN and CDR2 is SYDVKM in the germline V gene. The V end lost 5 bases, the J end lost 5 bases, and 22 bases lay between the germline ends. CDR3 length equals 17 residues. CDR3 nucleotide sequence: TGTGCCAGCAGTCCGGAAAGGCACGTCCGACCTCATCAGCCCCAGCATTTT. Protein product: CASSPERHVRPHQPQHF.

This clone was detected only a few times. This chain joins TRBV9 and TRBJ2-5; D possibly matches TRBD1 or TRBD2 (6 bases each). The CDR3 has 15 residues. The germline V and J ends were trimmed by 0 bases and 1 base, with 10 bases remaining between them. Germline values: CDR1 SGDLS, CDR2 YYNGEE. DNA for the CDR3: TGTGCCAGCAGCGTAGGTGGAGGGGGCCAAGAGACCCAGTACTTC. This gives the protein CASSVGGGGQETQYF.

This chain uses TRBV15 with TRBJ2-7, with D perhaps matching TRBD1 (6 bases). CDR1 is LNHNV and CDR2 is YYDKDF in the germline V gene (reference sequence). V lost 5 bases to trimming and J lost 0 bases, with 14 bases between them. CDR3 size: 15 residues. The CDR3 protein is CATSEDRDNSYEQYF. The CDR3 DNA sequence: TGTGCCACCAGCGAAGACCGGGACAACTCCTACGAGCAGTACTTC.

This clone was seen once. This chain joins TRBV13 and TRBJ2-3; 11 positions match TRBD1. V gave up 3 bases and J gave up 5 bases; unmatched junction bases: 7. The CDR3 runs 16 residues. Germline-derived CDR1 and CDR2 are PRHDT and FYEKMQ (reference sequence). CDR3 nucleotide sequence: TGTGCCAGCAGCTTCCGGGACAGGGGGTATGGAGATACGCAGTATTTT. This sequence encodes CASSFRDRGYGDTQYF. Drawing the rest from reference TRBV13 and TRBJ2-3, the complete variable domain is AAGVIQSPRHLIKEKRETATLKCYPIPRHDTVYWYQQGPGQDPQFLISFYEKMQSDKGSIPDRFSAQQFSDYHSELNMSSLELGDSALYFCASSFRDRGYGDTQYFGPGTRLTVL.

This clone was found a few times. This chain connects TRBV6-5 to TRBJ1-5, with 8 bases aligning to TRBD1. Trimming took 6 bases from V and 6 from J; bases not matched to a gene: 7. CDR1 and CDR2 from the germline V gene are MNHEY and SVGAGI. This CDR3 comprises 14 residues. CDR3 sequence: CASSRRQGTQPQHF. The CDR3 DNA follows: TGTGCCAGCAGCCGGCGACAGGGGACTCAGCCCCAGCATTTT.

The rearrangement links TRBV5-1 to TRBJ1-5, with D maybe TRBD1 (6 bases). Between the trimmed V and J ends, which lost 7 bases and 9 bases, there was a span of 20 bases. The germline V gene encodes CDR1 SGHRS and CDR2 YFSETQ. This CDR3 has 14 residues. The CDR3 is CASDHRQGWVPQHF. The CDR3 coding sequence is TGCGCCAGCGATCACCGCCAGGGGTGGGTGCCCCAGCATTTT.

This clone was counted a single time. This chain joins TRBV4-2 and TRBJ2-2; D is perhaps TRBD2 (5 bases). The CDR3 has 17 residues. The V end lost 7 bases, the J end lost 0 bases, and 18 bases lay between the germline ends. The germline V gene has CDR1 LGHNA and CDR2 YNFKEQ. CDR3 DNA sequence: TGTGCCAGCACTTCTCTACTAGACGGCGCGAACACCGGGGAGCTGTTTTTT. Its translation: CASTSLLDGANTGELFF.

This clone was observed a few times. The CDR3 loop is CASSYLSGVNSPLHF. Here the CDR3 DNA reads TGTGCCAGCAGTTACTTGTCAGGGGTTAATTCACCCCTCCACTTT. The gene calls are TRBV6-6 and TRBJ1-6; TRBD1 is a possible D gene (6 bases). V was trimmed by 1 base and J by 6 bases, leaving 10 bases between them. This CDR3 is 15 amino acids long. The germline V gene encodes CDR1 MNHNY and CDR2 SVGAGI (reference sequence).

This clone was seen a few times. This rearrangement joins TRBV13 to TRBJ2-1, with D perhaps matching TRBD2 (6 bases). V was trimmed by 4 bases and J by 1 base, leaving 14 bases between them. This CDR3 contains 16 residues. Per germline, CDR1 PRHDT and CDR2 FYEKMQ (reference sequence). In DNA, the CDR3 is TGTGCCAGCAGCTCCTCGGGGGTCGGTTCCTACAATGAGCAGTTCTTC. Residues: CASSSSGVGSYNEQFF.

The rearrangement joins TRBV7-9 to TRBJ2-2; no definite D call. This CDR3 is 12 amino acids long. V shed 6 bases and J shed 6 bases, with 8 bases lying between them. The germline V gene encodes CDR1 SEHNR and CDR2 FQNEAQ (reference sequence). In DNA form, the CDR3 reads TGTGCCAGCAGGCCCGGGTCCGGGGAGCTGTTTTTT. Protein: CASRPGSGELFF.

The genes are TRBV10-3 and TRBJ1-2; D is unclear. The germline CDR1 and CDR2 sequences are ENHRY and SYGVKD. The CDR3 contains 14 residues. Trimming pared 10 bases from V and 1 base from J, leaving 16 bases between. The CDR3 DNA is TGTGCCACCTACGGTCCGCGCGATAACTATGGCTACACCTTC. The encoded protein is CATYGPRDNYGYTF.

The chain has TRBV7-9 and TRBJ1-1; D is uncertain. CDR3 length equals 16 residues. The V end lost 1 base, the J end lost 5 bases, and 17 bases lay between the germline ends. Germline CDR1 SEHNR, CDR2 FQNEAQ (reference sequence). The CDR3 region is CASSLGWVTGWTEAFF. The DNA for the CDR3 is TGTGCCAGCAGCTTAGGCTGGGTCACGGGGTGGACTGAAGCTTTCTTT.

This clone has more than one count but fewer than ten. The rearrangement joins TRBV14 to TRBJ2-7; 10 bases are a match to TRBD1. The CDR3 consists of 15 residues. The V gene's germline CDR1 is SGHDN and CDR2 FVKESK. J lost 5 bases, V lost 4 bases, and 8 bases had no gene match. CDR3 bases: TGTGCCAGCAGCCCGCCGGGACAGGGGACGGACGAGCAGTACTTC. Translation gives CASSPPGQGTDEQYF.